These 15 T cell receptor beta chains were all obtained from the same sample, sequenced in a study of T-cell reconstitution after alpha-beta-depleted transplantation in children. Study-wide findings and caveats: T-cell numbers and diversity, one year after transplant, stemmed largely from T cells that were newly produced.

Using unique molecular identifiers, the investigators prepared the TCRbeta library. TCRdb fed the PCR reads into MiXCR, producing one record per CDR3 protein. This table has about 290,000 distinct CDR3 sequences, roughly 7.8% appearing once. No antigen has been identified for these receptors. Sequencing used peripheral blood, obtained 360 days after TCRalphabeta/CD19-depleted stem cell transplant. The origin of the receptors is a female patient aged 2-9 years who had a stem cell transplant for Fanconi anemia, so the T cells may come from the graft donor.

The V call is TRBV15, the J call TRBJ2-7; tentative D call: TRBD2 (6 bases). The germline CDR1 and CDR2 sequences are LNHNV and YYDKDF (reference sequence). This CDR3 region has 16 residues. Between the trimmed V and J ends, which lost 1 base and 0 bases, there was a span of 13 bases. CDR3: CATSRGRGESSYEQYF. The CDR3 DNA is TGTGCCACCAGCAGAGGGAGGGGCGAGAGCTCCTACGAGCAGTACTTC.

This clonotype was seen ten or more times. The V call is TRBV28, the J call TRBJ2-4; the match to TRBD1 covers 7 bases. This CDR3 has 15 residues. CDR1 MDHEN and CDR2 SYDVKM come from the germline V gene. With 5 bases clipped from V and 3 bases from J, the junction kept 7 bases outside the gene matches. CDR3 sequence: CASSLPTGYKNIQYF. The CDR3 DNA sequence: TGTGCCAGCAGTCTACCGACAGGGTACAAAAACATTCAGTACTTC.

This clonotype came up a few times. V usage is TRBV11-2 and J usage is TRBJ2-7; weak D call: TRBD2 (5 bases). Germline CDR1 reads SGHAT; CDR2 reads FQNNGV. This CDR3 region has 13 residues. V lost 1 base to trimming and J lost 6 bases, with 10 bases between them. The CDR3 loop reads CASSLGGFTEQYF. The CDR3, as DNA: TGTGCCAGCAGCTTAGGAGGGTTTACCGAGCAGTACTTC.

This chain links TRBV5-1 with TRBJ1-1; no firm D call. Trimming stripped 1 base from V and 1 base from J, with 8 bases between. This CDR3 has 14 amino acids. Germline V gene sequence: CDR1 SGHRS, CDR2 YFSETQ. CDR3 in DNA: TGCGCCAGCAGCTTGCCGGGGAGGAACACTGAAGCTTTCTTT. Protein sequence: CASSLPGRNTEAFF.

This clonotype came up many times. CDR3: CSASVYHTGELFF. CDR3 coding DNA: TGCAGTGCTAGCGTATACCACACCGGGGAGCTGTTTTTT. The chain joins TRBV20-1 to TRBJ2-2; D is uncertain. V lost 3 bases to trimming and J lost 3 bases, with 8 bases between them. Germline CDR1 reads DFQATT; CDR2 reads SNEGSKA (reference sequence). This CDR3 has 13 amino acids.

The chain uses TRBV10-1 and TRBJ2-7, with a tentative D call TRBD1 (6 bases). Deletions cut 10 bases from V and 3 bases from J, with 25 bases between. There are 16 residues in the CDR3. In germline, CDR1 is WNHNN, CDR2 SYGVQD (reference sequence). The chain's CDR3 is CANAKVVVGGNYEQYF. The DNA of the CDR3 is TGCGCCAACGCGAAAGTGGTGGTAGGGGGAAACTACGAGCAGTACTTC.

This clonotype was counted at least ten times. CDR3 residues: CASTLYNEQFF. CDR3 nucleotide sequence: TGTGCCAGCACCCTTTACAATGAGCAGTTCTTC. V usage is TRBV7-2 and J usage is TRBJ2-1; D is ambiguous. The CDR3 consists of 11 residues. V dropped 7 bases and J dropped 4 bases, with 5 bases sitting between them. Germline values: CDR1 SGHTA, CDR2 FQGNSA.

The V call is TRBV6-1, the J call TRBJ2-5, with 12 nucleotides matching TRBD2. Germline V gene data show CDR1 as MNHNS and CDR2 as SASEGT. The CDR3 covers 17 residues. After removal of 2 bases from V and 4 bases from J, the junction contained 8 bases not matched to a gene. The CDR3 reads CASSEWRGLAGSETQYF. The DNA of the CDR3 is TGTGCCAGCAGTGAATGGCGTGGACTAGCGGGGTCAGAGACCCAGTACTTC.

This clonotype was counted a few times. V is TRBV20-1 and J is TRBJ2-7; weak D call: TRBD1 (6 bases). Germline CDR1 and CDR2: DFQATT and SNEGSKA (reference sequence). This CDR3 comprises 13 residues. Trimming took off 4 bases at V and 2 bases at J, with 12 bases between the two ends. CDR3 protein: CSAKRTETYEQYF. DNA for the CDR3: TGCAGTGCTAAGCGGACAGAAACCTACGAGCAGTACTTC.

This chain connects TRBV5-5 to TRBJ2-7; 11 positions match TRBD2. J was trimmed by 4 bases and V by 6 bases; bases with no gene match: 9. Germline V CDR1 and CDR2: SGHKS, YYEKEE (reference sequence). The CDR3 has 15 residues. The CDR3 region has the DNA TGTGCCAGCACCAGAATAGCGGGAGGGCCGTACGAGCAGTACTTC. Translation: CASTRIAGGPYEQYF. Variable domain in full (rest from reference TRBV5-5 and TRBJ2-7): DAGVTQSPTHLIKTRGQQVTLRCSPISGHKSVSWYQQVLGQGPQFIFQYYEKEERGRGNFPDRFSARQFPNYSSELNVNALLLGDSALYLCASTRIAGGPYEQYFGPGTRLTVT.

This clonotype was detected a few times. The V gene is TRBV9, the J gene TRBJ2-1; 11 nucleotides line up with TRBD2. Germline V gene lookup returns CDR1 SGDLS and CDR2 YYNGEE. This CDR3 spans 15 amino acids. V dropped 0 bases and J dropped 8; count of bases not matched to a gene: 4. The CDR3 DNA sequence: TGTGCCAGCAGCGTAGATAGCGGGAGGGCCGATGAGCAGTTCTTC. It codes for CASSVDSGRADEQFF.

The chain is built from TRBV11-3 and TRBJ2-2; TRBD1 matches at 8 bases. The V gene end was trimmed by 5 bases and the J gene end by 5 bases; junction bases not matched to a gene: 7. This CDR3 spans 15 amino acids. CDR1 is SGHNT and CDR2 is YENEEA in the germline V gene. The CDR3 bases are TGTGCCAGCAGCAAAGGACAGGGTCCAACCGGGGAGCTGTTTTTT. Its protein is CASSKGQGPTGELFF.

Ten or more counts support this clonotype. V usage is TRBV5-1 and J usage is TRBJ2-1; 10 bases line up with TRBD2. V dropped 2 bases and J dropped 10; count of bases not matched to a gene: 6. The CDR3 is made up of 14 amino acids. CDR1 and CDR2 from the germline V gene are SGHRS and YFSETQ. The CDR3 DNA is TGCGCCAGCAGCTTCCTAGCGGGAGATATGGAGCAGTTCTTC. Its protein product is CASSFLAGDMEQFF.

This chain connects TRBV2 to TRBJ2-5, with a possible D match to TRBD2 (5 bases). The CDR3 loop spans 13 amino acids. Trimming pared 8 bases from V and 4 bases from J, leaving 14 bases between. Looked up from germline, CDR1 is SNHLY and CDR2 is FYNNEI. CDR3 in amino acids: CASEGVGRETQYF. DNA for the CDR3: TGTGCCAGCGAGGGAGTTGGCAGAGAGACCCAGTACTTC. Looking up the rest from reference TRBV2 and TRBJ2-5 gives the full variable domain: EPEVTQTPSHQVTQMGQEVILRCVPISNHLYFYWYRQILGQKVEFLVSFYNNEISEKSEIFDDQFSVERPDGSNFTLKIRSTKLEDSAMYFCASEGVGRETQYFGPGTRLLVL.

This clonotype was detected a few times. V usage is TRBV2 and J usage is TRBJ2-3, with D perhaps matching TRBD1 (6 bases). CDR1 is SNHLY and CDR2 is FYNNEI in the germline V gene. CDR3 length: 17 amino acids. V was cut by 6 bases and J by 4 bases, with 23 bases left in between. The CDR3 here is CASRAFRGLGNADTQYF. CDR3 bases: TGTGCCAGCAGAGCGTTCAGGGGCCTGGGTAATGCAGATACGCAGTATTTT.